What follows are 21 T cell receptor beta chains derived from one specimen sequenced in a study of beta chain features in type 1 diabetes. Of the isolated RNA, all was reverse transcribed, and so the sequenced material was expressed TCRB transcripts. Repertoires were generated with immunoSEQ multiplex PCR, while TCRdb's copy carries only in-frame clones and drops some. The table has tens of thousands of clones, about a third seen once. Specimen: stem cell memory CD4+ T cells from blood. These receptors were collected from a woman between 18 and 29 years old in good health.

The rearrangement uses TRBV30 and TRBJ1-2; TRBD1 might be the D (5 bases). Germline lookup yields CDR1 GTSNPN and CDR2 SVGIG (reference sequence). This CDR3 region has 13 residues. Trimming removed 2 bases from V and 4 bases from J, with 11 bases in between. The CDR3 protein is CAWSTGTAYGYTF. CDR3 sequence (DNA): TGTGCCTGGAGTACCGGGACTGCCTATGGCTACACCTTC.

This clone was seen only a few times. The chain combines TRBV18 with TRBJ1-2; tentatively, D is TRBD1 (6 bases). In germline, CDR1 is KGHSH, CDR2 LQKENI. Trimming stripped 4 bases from V and 3 bases from J, with 9 bases between. The CDR3 runs to 13 residues. The CDR3 sequence: CASSRDTYYGYTF. As DNA, the CDR3 is TGTGCCAGCTCACGGGACACCTACTATGGCTACACCTTC.

This clone has more than one count but fewer than ten. The J gene is TRBJ1-1, the V gene TRBV29-1; 7 bases match TRBD1. This CDR3 has 12 residues. CDR1 and CDR2 from the germline V gene are SQVTM and ANQGSEA. The trim removed 1 base at V and 8 bases at J, leaving 4 bases unmatched. The CDR3 DNA is TGCAGCGTTGAAGCGCCGGACAGGGAAGCTTTCTTT. It codes for CSVEAPDREAFF.

This clone was seen a few times. The rearrangement joins TRBV10-3 to TRBJ1-4; D not certain. With 0 bases removed from V and 4 bases from J, the gap between germline ends came to 9 bases. The germline gives CDR1 ENHRY, CDR2 SYGVKD. The CDR3 has 15 amino acids. The CDR3 nucleotides read TGTGCCATCAGTGAGTCGAGAGGGTTTAATGAAAAACTGTTTTTT. It yields the protein CAISESRGFNEKLFF.

The V gene is TRBV6-6, the J gene TRBJ2-5, with TRBD1 matching 7 bases. Germline V gene data show CDR1 as MNHNY and CDR2 as SVGAGI (reference sequence). V lost 7 bases to trimming and J lost 5 bases; unmatched junction nucleotides: 7. This CDR3 spans 13 amino acids. The CDR3 protein is CASTPGGGETQYF. CDR3 bases: TGTGCCAGCACTCCAGGGGGTGGGGAGACCCAGTACTTC.

The V call is TRBV5-8, the J call TRBJ1-1; TRBD1 matches 8 bases. The CDR3 runs 15 residues. CDR1 and CDR2 from the germline V gene are SGHTS and YDEGEE. V trimming: 0 bases; J trimming: 3 bases; junction bases outside the gene matches: 4. The CDR3 loop is CASSLGDRPHTEAFF. DNA of the CDR3: TGTGCCAGCAGCTTGGGGGACAGGCCCCACACTGAAGCTTTCTTT.

V gene TRBV7-6 combines with J gene TRBJ1-1, with D hard to call. CDR1 is SGHVS, CDR2 FNYEAQ, per germline. Trimming stripped 5 bases from V and 7 bases from J, with 20 bases between. The CDR3 is 15 amino acids. The CDR3 loop is CASSPRPEPTSEAFF. CDR3 bases: TGTGCCAGCAGCCCCAGGCCCGAACCGACCAGTGAAGCTTTCTTT.

The V call is TRBV4-3, the J call TRBJ1-1, with 7 nucleotides matching TRBD1. The CDR3 runs to 15 residues. V shed 1 base, J shed 1 base, and the junction held 3 bases outside the gene matches. The V gene's germline CDR1 is LGHNA and CDR2 YSLEER. Written as DNA, the CDR3 is TGCGCCAGCAGCCAAGGACAGGGATGGAACACTGAAGCTTTCTTT. This codes for CASSQGQGWNTEAFF.

The V call is TRBV7-2, the J call TRBJ2-2, with D possibly TRBD1 on 6 matching bases. Germline V gives CDR1 SGHTA, CDR2 FQGNSA. Trimming removed 5 bases at V and 5 bases at J, with 15 bases between. This CDR3 region has 15 residues. The CDR3 bases are TGTGCCAGCAGCCCACACAGGGTAACGACCGGGGAGCTGTTTTTT. Encoded protein: CASSPHRVTTGELFF. The variable domain in full, completed from reference TRBV7-2 and TRBJ2-2, reads GAGVSQSPSNKVTEKGKDVELRCDPISGHTALYWYRQSLGQGLEFLIYFQGNSAPDKSGLPSDRFSAERTGGSVSTLTIQRTQQEDSAVYLCASSPHRVTTGELFFGEGSRLTVL.

A few counts support this clone. The CDR3 here is CASSLRRDSYGYTF. The CDR3 nucleotides read TGTGCCAGCAGCCTCCGCAGGGACAGCTATGGCTACACCTTC. The rearrangement links TRBV6-5 to TRBJ1-2; 7 bases line up with TRBD1. The CDR3 is made up of 14 amino acids. V gave up 6 bases and J gave up 4 bases; unmatched junction bases: 8. Germline values: CDR1 MNHEY, CDR2 SVGAGI.

The chain couples TRBV19 to TRBJ1-1; TRBD1 matches at 7 bases. Germline CDR1 LNHDA, CDR2 SQIVND (reference sequence). The CDR3 spans 13 residues. V dropped 2 bases and J dropped 7; count of bases not matched to a gene: 4. The CDR3 protein is CASSITGAVEAFF. CDR3 nucleotides: TGTGCCAGTAGTATAACAGGGGCCGTTGAAGCTTTCTTT.

The sample holds a few counts of this clone. This sequence joins TRBV7-2 and TRBJ2-1, with TRBD2 as a possible D gene (6 bases). CDR3 length: 16 residues. The V and J ends lost 2 bases and 5 bases respectively, with 16 bases between them. The germline gives CDR1 SGHTA, CDR2 FQGNSA. The CDR3 coding sequence is TGTGCCAGCAGCTTACACCCGGGGAGGTCAGACAATGAGCAGTTCTTC. It translates to CASSLHPGRSDNEQFF.

This clone showed up just once. The chain couples TRBV5-1 to TRBJ2-5; 14 nucleotides align to TRBD2. The CDR3 sequence is 17 residues long. Germline V CDR1 and CDR2: SGHRS, YFSETQ. Trimming removed 3 bases from V and 1 base from J; junction bases left unmatched: 5. CDR3 sequence reads: CASSSLGLAGGQETQYF. The CDR3 region has the DNA TGCGCCAGCAGCTCCCTCGGACTAGCGGGGGGCCAAGAGACCCAGTACTTC.

The rearrangement uses TRBV7-2 and TRBJ2-5; maybe TRBD1 (6 bases). This CDR3 contains 15 residues. Germline assignment: CDR1 SGHTA and CDR2 FQGNSA. The V end lost 5 bases, the J end lost 3 bases, and 16 bases lay between the germline ends. The CDR3 spells CASSPPGHQKETQYF. In DNA, the CDR3 is TGTGCCAGCAGCCCTCCGGGACATCAAAAAGAGACCCAGTACTTC. The variable domain in full, with the rest retrieved from reference TRBV7-2 and TRBJ2-5, is GAGVSQSPSNKVTEKGKDVELRCDPISGHTALYWYRQSLGQGLEFLIYFQGNSAPDKSGLPSDRFSAERTGGSVSTLTIQRTQQEDSAVYLCASSPPGHQKETQYFGPGTRLLVL.

The chain joins TRBV7-2 to TRBJ2-7; perhaps TRBD2 as D (5 bases). V was pared by 6 bases and J by 7 bases, with 19 bases between. The germline V gene has CDR1 SGHTA and CDR2 FQGNSA. The length of the CDR3 is 14 residues. CDR3 DNA: TGTGCCAGCAGAACAGTCGGAGGAGCGGTAGAGCAGTACTTC. This codes for CASRTVGGAVEQYF.

The chain uses TRBV11-2 and TRBJ2-3, with 12 bases matching TRBD2. Per the germline V gene, CDR1 is SGHAT and CDR2 is FQNNGV. J gave up 9 bases and V 4 bases, and 14 bases lay outside the gene matches. The CDR3 contains 17 residues. CDR3 protein: CASSYSPRTSGIVTQYF. CDR3 DNA: TGTGCCAGCAGCTATAGCCCTAGGACTAGCGGGATAGTCACGCAGTATTTT.

The gene calls are TRBV7-9 and TRBJ2-7; 7 bases fit TRBD1. The CDR3 extends over 16 amino acids. Germline V CDR1 and CDR2: SEHNR, FQNEAQ (reference sequence). J was trimmed by 0 bases and V by 5 bases; bases with no gene match: 10. CDR3 nucleotides: TGTGCCAGCAGCCCCCTGGACAGGCCAACCTCCTACGAGCAGTACTTC. Protein product: CASSPLDRPTSYEQYF.

This chain joins TRBV7-6 and TRBJ2-3; D possibly corresponds to TRBD2 (5 bases). CDR3 size: 18 residues. V gave up 5 bases and J gave up 0 bases, with 21 bases separating them. Germline V gives CDR1 SGHVS, CDR2 FNYEAQ. The CDR3 bases are TGTGCCAGCAGCCAACGGTTCGGGAAGCGGACTAGCACAGATACGCAGTATTTT. Encoded protein: CASSQRFGKRTSTDTQYF. Drawing the rest from reference TRBV7-6 and TRBJ2-3, the complete variable domain is GAGVSQSPRYKVTKRGQDVALRCDPISGHVSLYWYRQALGQGPEFLTYFNYEAQQDKSGLPNDRFSAERPEGSISTLTIQRTEQRDSAMYRCASSQRFGKRTSTDTQYFGPGTRLTVL.

The chain carries TRBV4-1 and TRBJ2-5, with a weak D call TRBD2 (6 bases). V lost 1 base, J lost 2 bases, and 14 bases lay in between. Germline CDR1 reads MGHRA; CDR2 reads YSYEKL. The CDR3 is 16 amino acids. The CDR3 is CASSQGGEDYQETQYF. CDR3 bases: TGCGCCAGCAGCCAAGGGGGAGAGGACTATCAAGAGACCCAGTACTTC.

This clone appeared a few times. V is TRBV28 and J is TRBJ2-7, with 8 bases aligning to TRBD1. CDR1 and CDR2 from the germline V gene are MDHEN and SYDVKM. Trimming at V came to 0 bases and at J to 3 bases, leaving 7 bases not matched to a gene. This CDR3 has 16 residues. The CDR3 is CASSLWWTGNSYEQYF. The CDR3 nucleotides are TGTGCCAGCAGTTTATGGTGGACAGGGAATAGCTACGAGCAGTACTTC.

This clone was seen a handful of times. The chain uses TRBV6-5 and TRBJ2-5, with 9 positions matching TRBD1. Germline V gene sequence: CDR1 MNHEY, CDR2 SVGAGI. The CDR3 is made up of 15 amino acids. V dropped 0 bases and J dropped 3; count of bases not matched to a gene: 2. The CDR3 DNA sequence: TGTGCCAGCAGTTACTCCGGGACAGGGAAAGAGACCCAGTACTTC. Protein: CASSYSGTGKETQYF.